This record looks at one T cell receptor (beta chain) sequence and its context. Repertoires were generated with immunoSEQ multiplex PCR, while TCRdb's copy carries only in-frame clones and drops some. The data show fewer than 20,000 clones, about 83% seen once. The CDR3 runs 19 residues. V trimming: 3 bases; J trimming: 0 bases; junction bases outside the gene matches: 13. CDR1 is MNHNS, CDR2 SASEGT, per germline. The sample comes from a study of sequential checkpoint blockade in melanoma. The treatment here: randomized to nivolumab then ipilimumab (arm A) or the reverse (arm B). None of the patients previously received DNA-damaging chemotherapy. PBMC sorting kept live CD3+CD8+ cells without CD19 or CD56.

This sequence was found in a human donor with melanoma. The V gene is TRBV6-1, the J gene TRBJ1-3, with 8 bases identical to TRBD1. The sequences come from CD8+ T cells sorted from blood (inferred from file names), collected from a patient given nivolumab and ipilimumab in sequence. For the CDR3, the DNA is TGTGCCAGCAGTGAGATATACAGGGGGACGGAAAGCTCTGGAAACACCATATATTTT. Translation: CASSEIYRGTESSGNTIYF.